These T cell receptor beta chains were read from a single sample in a study of spatial heterogeneity in lung cancer. TCRdb recomputed calls from the 5' RACE reads with MiXCR, one row per CDR3 protein. The sample holds about 120,000 distinct CDR3 sequences, 9% to 15% seen once. The sample here was PBMCs, taken at follow-up. These receptors originate from a male donor with early-stage non-small cell lung cancer. The CDR3 runs from the conserved cysteine through the conserved F or W. The D gene is left open where the match is weak. For some rows the clone size is stated as once, few or many, or as a class when expanded; others skip it.

>TRBJ2-7|-|-|TRBV19
CASKDSISSYEQYF
TGTGCCAGTAAGGACTCGATCAGCTCCTACGAGCAGTACTTC
>TRBJ2-1|-|few|TRBV5-6
CASSFAGAAIEQFF
TGTGCCAGCAGCTTTGCGGGGGCGGCGATCGAGCAGTTCTTC
>TRBJ2-1|-|-|TRBV7-2
CASSLYSPSFEQFF
TGTGCCAGCAGCTTATATTCCCCCAGCTTTGAGCAGTTCTTC
>TRBJ1-6|-|-|TRBV27
CASSLSQRSYNSPLHF
TGTGCCAGCAGTTTATCGCAACGCTCCTATAATTCACCCCTCCACTTT
>TRBJ2-3|TRBD1|many|TRBV10-3
CAISEQGANTDTQYF
TGTGCCATCAGTGAACAGGGGGCGAACACAGATACGCAGTATTTT
>TRBJ2-1|TRBD2|-|TRBV6-2/TRBV6-3
CASSPLRGGMGREQFF
TGTGCCAGCAGTCCCCTACGGGGGGGCATGGGGCGTGAGCAGTTCTTC
>TRBJ2-5|-|-|TRBV3-1
CASSQEPGLETQYF
TGTGCCAGCAGCCAAGAACCGGGCCTGGAGACCCAGTACTTC
>TRBJ1-2|-|few|TRBV5-1
CASSLDDYGYTF
TGCGCCAGCAGCCTTGACGACTATGGCTACACCTTC
>TRBJ1-1|-|many|TRBV4-2
CASSQEEEAFF
TGTGCCAGCAGCCAAGAAGAAGAAGCTTTCTTT
>TRBJ1-5|TRBD1|few|TRBV28
CASSQQGVSNQPQHF
TGTGCCAGCAGCCAACAGGGGGTGAGCAATCAGCCCCAGCATTTT